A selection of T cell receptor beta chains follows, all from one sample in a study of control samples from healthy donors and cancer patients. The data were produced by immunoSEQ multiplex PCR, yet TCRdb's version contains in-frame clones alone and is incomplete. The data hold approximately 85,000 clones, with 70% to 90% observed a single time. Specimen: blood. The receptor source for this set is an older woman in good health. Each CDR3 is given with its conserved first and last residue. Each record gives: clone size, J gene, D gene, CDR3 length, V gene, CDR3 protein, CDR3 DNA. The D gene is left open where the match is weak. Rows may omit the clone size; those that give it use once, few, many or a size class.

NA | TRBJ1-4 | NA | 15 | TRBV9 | CASSVAPDSGEKLFF | TGTGCCAGCAGCGTAGCCCCCGATAGCGGGGAAAAACTGTTTTTT
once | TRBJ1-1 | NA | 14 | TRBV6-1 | CASSEFRGNTEAFF | TGTGCCAGCAGTGAATTCCGCGGCAACACTGAAGCTTTCTTT
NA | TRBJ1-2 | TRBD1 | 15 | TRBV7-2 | CASSYGTGGIYGYTF | TGTGCCAGCAGCTACGGGACAGGGGGGATCTATGGCTACACCTTC
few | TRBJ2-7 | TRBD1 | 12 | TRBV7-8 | CASSSTGDEQYF | TGTGCCAGCAGCTCGACAGGGGACGAGCAGTACTTC
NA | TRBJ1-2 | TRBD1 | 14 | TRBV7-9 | CASSLGTGANGYTF | TGTGCCAGCAGCTTAGGGACAGGGGCCAATGGCTACACCTTC
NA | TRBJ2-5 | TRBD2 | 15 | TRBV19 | CASSILAGGQETQYF | TGTGCCAGTAGTATCCTAGCGGGGGGGCAAGAGACCCAGTACTTC
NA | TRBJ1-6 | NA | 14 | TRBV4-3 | CASSLSGLDSPLHF | TGCGCCAGCAGCCTAAGTGGGCTAGATTCACCCCTCCACTTT
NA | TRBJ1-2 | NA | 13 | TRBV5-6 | CASSRDVGLGYTF | TGTGCCAGCAGCCGGGACGTGGGGCTTGGCTACACCTTC
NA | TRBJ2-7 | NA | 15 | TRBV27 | CASSSEPINTYEQYF | TGTGCCAGCAGTTCCGAGCCTATTAACACCTACGAGCAGTACTTC
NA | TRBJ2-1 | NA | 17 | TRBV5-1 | CASSLGLVQSSYNEQFF | TGCGCCAGCAGCTTGGGACTAGTCCAGAGCTCCTACAATGAGCAGTTCTTC
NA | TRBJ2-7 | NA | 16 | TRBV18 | CASSMARIGSSYEQYF | TGTGCCAGCTCAATGGCCCGGATCGGAAGCTCCTACGAGCAGTACTTC
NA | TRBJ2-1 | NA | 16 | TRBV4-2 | CASSQDLLAPLNEQFF | TGTGCCAGCAGCCAGGACCTCCTAGCGCCTCTCAATGAGCAGTTCTTC
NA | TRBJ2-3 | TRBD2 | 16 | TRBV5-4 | CASSLLAGGPTDTQYF | TGTGCCAGCAGCTTGCTAGCGGGGGGACCCACAGATACGCAGTATTTT
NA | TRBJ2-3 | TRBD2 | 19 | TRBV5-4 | CASSLGLGTSGGATDTQYF | TGTGCCAGCAGCTTGGGCTTAGGGACTAGCGGGGGGGCCACAGATACGCAGTATTTT
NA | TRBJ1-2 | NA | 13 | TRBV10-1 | CASSESVGRGYTF | TGCGCCAGCAGTGAGTCGGTTGGGCGAGGCTACACCTTC
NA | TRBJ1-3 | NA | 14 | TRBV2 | CASRAGNSGNTIYF | TGTGCCAGCAGGGCAGGGAACTCTGGAAACACCATATATTTT
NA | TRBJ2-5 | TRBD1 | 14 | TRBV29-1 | CSVRQGVGEETQYF | TGCAGCGTCCGACAGGGGGTGGGCGAGGAGACCCAGTACTTC
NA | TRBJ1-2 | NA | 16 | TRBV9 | CASIKAGGPTNYGYTF | TGTGCCAGCATCAAAGCTGGGGGACCCACTAACTATGGCTACACCTTC
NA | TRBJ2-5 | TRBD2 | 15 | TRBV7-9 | CASSSGLAGRETQYF | TGTGCCAGCAGCTCCGGACTAGCGGGGAGGGAGACCCAGTACTTC
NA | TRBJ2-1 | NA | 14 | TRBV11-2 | CASSQWKEYNEQFF | TGTGCCAGCAGCCAGTGGAAAGAATACAATGAGCAGTTCTTC
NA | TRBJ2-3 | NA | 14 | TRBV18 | CASSPASPGDTQYF | TGTGCCAGCTCACCCGCGTCCCCGGGAGATACGCAGTATTTT
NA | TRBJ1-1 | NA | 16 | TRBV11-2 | CASSLSPGHLNTEAFF | TGTGCCAGCAGCTTGAGCCCCGGACACTTGAACACTGAAGCTTTCTTT
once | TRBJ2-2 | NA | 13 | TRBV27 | CASSGLSTGELFF | TGTGCCAGCAGTGGACTAAGCACCGGGGAGCTGTTTTTT
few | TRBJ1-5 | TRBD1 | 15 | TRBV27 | CASSPDRGPGQPQHF | TGTGCCAGCAGTCCGGACAGGGGGCCAGGACAGCCCCAGCATTTT
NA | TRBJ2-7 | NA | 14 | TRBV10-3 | CAINNSPSSYEQYF | TGTGCCATCAATAACTCCCCGAGCTCCTACGAGCAGTACTTC
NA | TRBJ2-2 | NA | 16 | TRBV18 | CASSPDRATNTGELFF | TGTGCCAGCTCACCCGATAGGGCAACGAACACCGGGGAGCTGTTTTTT
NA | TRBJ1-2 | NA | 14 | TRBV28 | CASSLTGLNKGYTF | TGTGCCAGCAGTTTAACAGGCCTTAATAAGGGCTACACCTTC
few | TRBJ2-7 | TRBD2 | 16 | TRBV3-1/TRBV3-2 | CASSQVGTSGGNEQYF | TGTGCCAGCAGCCAAGTTGGGACTAGCGGGGGGAACGAGCAGTACTTC
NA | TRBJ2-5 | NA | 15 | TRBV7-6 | CASSLESTSLGTQYF | TGTGCCAGCAGCTTAGAATCCACCTCGCTGGGGACCCAGTACTTC
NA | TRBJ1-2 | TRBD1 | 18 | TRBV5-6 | CASSRTRTGAIYNYGYTF | TGTGCCAGCAGTCGAACCCGGACAGGGGCGATATATAACTATGGCTACACCTTC
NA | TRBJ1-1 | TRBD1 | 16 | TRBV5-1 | CASSWDTTGLDTEAFF | TGCGCCAGCAGCTGGGATACGACAGGGCTCGACACTGAAGCTTTCTTT
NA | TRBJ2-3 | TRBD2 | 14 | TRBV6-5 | CASSLAGGTDTQYF | TGTGCCAGCAGTCTAGCGGGAGGTACAGATACGCAGTATTTT
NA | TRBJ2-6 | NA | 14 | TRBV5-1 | CASKTSSGANVLTF | TGCGCCAGCAAAACGTCCTCTGGGGCCAACGTCCTGACTTTC
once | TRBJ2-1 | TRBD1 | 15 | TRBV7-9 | CASSPGQASYNEQFF | TGTGCCAGCAGCCCCGGACAGGCCTCCTACAATGAGCAGTTCTTC
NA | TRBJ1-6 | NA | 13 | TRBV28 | CASCREYNSPLHF | TGTGCCAGTTGTAGGGAATATAATTCACCCCTCCACTTT
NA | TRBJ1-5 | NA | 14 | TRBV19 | CAISMGKGSQPQHF | TGTGCCATTAGTATGGGGAAGGGGAGTCAGCCCCAGCATTTT
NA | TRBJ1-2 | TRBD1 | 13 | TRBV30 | CALGGQGKEGYTF | TGTGCTCTAGGGGGACAGGGGAAAGAGGGCTACACCTTC
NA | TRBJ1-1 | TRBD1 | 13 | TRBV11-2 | CASSPDRGGEAFF | TGTGCCAGCAGCCCGGACAGGGGCGGAGAAGCTTTCTTT
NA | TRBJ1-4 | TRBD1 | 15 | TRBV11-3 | CASSLRQGTSEKLFF | TGTGCCAGCAGCCTTCGACAGGGCACCAGCGAAAAACTGTTTTTT
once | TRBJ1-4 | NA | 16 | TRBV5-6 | CASSSVNLNLNEKLFF | TGTGCCAGCAGCTCCGTAAACCTAAACTTGAATGAAAAACTGTTTTTT
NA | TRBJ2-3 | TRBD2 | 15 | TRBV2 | CASSELAGVTDTQYF | TGTGCCAGCAGTGAACTAGCGGGGGTCACAGATACGCAGTATTTT
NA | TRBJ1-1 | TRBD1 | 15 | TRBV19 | CASSIRTGGNTEAFF | TGTGCCAGTAGTATCCGGACAGGGGGGAACACTGAAGCTTTCTTT
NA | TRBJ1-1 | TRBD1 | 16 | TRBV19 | CASSIRGGQPNTEAFF | TGTGCCAGTAGTATACGGGGGGGACAGCCGAACACTGAAGCTTTCTTT
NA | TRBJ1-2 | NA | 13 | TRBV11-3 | CASSLEGLRGYTF | TGTGCCAGCAGCTTAGAGGGATTGAGAGGCTACACCTTC